This TCR beta chain was observed in a study of Ad26.COV2.S vaccination and SARS-CoV-2 variants. In its sample, this clone was seen a few times. The CDR3 contains 15 residues. V was clipped by 4 bases and J by 1 base; unmatched bases: 4. The V gene's germline CDR1 is KGHDR and CDR2 SFDVKD. Treatment of the sample: some 20 received Ad26.COV2.S at low or high dose, single or two shots; a few received placebo; per-sample allocation not given. Sampling happened 63 days after the first vaccine or placebo injection. The shot given was an Ad26 vector that makes Wuhan-strain SARS-CoV-2 spike. Profiled with immunoSEQ multiplex PCR; TCRdb holds only in-frame clones, not every one. The sample shows hundreds of thousands of clones, roughly nine tenths of them seen only once.

The V gene is TRBV24-1, the J gene TRBJ1-1; TRBD1 matches at 8 bases. This sequence originates from a person between 18 and 65 years old who received the Ad26.COV2.S COVID-19 vaccine or a placebo. The material sequenced was peripheral blood, taken in a trial of Ad26.COV2.S vaccine versus placebo. The CDR3 is CATSESTGENTEAFF. In DNA, the CDR3 is TGTGCCACCAGTGAGTCGACAGGGGAGAACACTGAAGCTTTCTTT.